The 30 T cell receptor beta chains reported below all come from one sample, sequenced in a study of T cell repertoires in aging, cancer and after chemotherapy. The template was genomic DNA from peripheral blood, not RNA. TRB rearrangements spanning V, D and J were amplified using mixed TRB-A/B primers. TCRdb re-analysed the multiplex PCR reads in MiXCR, keeping a single row per CDR3 protein. In the table there are thousands of distinct CDR3 sequences, around 65% of which are singletons. Sequencing input: blood. All receptors come from a human donor with a solid tumor.

The J gene is TRBJ1-5, the V gene TRBV5-6, with D possibly matching TRBD1 (5 bases). Between the trimmed V and J ends, which lost 2 bases and 0 bases, there was a span of 15 bases. The CDR3 spans 17 residues. From germline, CDR1 is SGHDT and CDR2 YYEEEE. The CDR3 DNA sequence: TGTGCCAGCAGCTTCGGAGACAGTAGGGGTAGCAATCAGCCCCAGCATTTT. Its translation is CASSFGDSRGSNQPQHF.

V usage is TRBV19 and J usage is TRBJ1-2; the D is unclear. This CDR3 spans 11 amino acids. CDR1 and CDR2 from the germline V gene are LNHDA and SQIVND (reference sequence). The V end was cut by 3 bases, the J end by 7 bases, with 6 bases between. CDR3 amino acids: CASSISGGYTF. CDR3 in DNA: TGTGCCAGTAGTATTTCGGGTGGCTACACCTTC.

V usage is TRBV19 and J usage is TRBJ1-6; D is unresolved. Germline loops: CDR1 LNHDA, CDR2 SQIVND (reference sequence). CDR3 length: 13 amino acids. Deletions cut 1 base from V and 8 bases from J, with 6 bases between. The CDR3: CASSIGRDSPLHF. The CDR3 coding sequence is TGTGCCAGTAGTATAGGGCGCGATTCACCCCTCCACTTT.

The CDR3: CSVDLWDRGNTEAFF. The CDR3 nucleotides read TGCAGCGTCGACTTGTGGGACAGGGGGAACACTGAAGCTTTCTTT. This chain joins TRBV29-1 and TRBJ1-1, with TRBD1 matching over 10 bases. This CDR3 contains 15 residues. The germline V gene encodes CDR1 SQVTM and CDR2 ANQGSEA. V dropped 6 bases and J dropped 1; count of bases not matched to a gene: 8.

In this sample, this clonotype turned up a few times. The chain is built from TRBV5-5 and TRBJ2-7; D gene ambiguous. Germline CDR1 is SGHKS and CDR2 is YYEKEE (reference sequence). The CDR3 spans 13 residues. The V end lost 1 base, the J end lost 5 bases, and 10 bases lay between the germline ends. CDR3 bases: TGTGCCAGCAGCTTGAATAACATCAACGAGCAGTACTTC. It is translated as CASSLNNINEQYF. The full variable domain, rest sourced from reference TRBV5-5 and TRBJ2-7, is DAGVTQSPTHLIKTRGQQVTLRCSPISGHKSVSWYQQVLGQGPQFIFQYYEKEERGRGNFPDRFSARQFPNYSSELNVNALLLGDSALYLCASSLNNINEQYFGPGTRLTVT.

This clonotype was seen more than once but under ten times. The J gene is TRBJ1-1, the V gene TRBV29-1, with D possibly matching TRBD1 (6 bases). The germline V gene encodes CDR1 SQVTM and CDR2 ANQGSEA. The ends were cut back, 7 bases at V and 5 bases at J, with 17 bases in the middle. The CDR3 spans 13 residues. CDR3 region: CSARQAGLTEAFF. In nucleotides, the CDR3 is TGCAGCGCTAGACAGGCCGGGTTGACTGAAGCTTTCTTT.

The chain joins TRBV19 to TRBJ1-4; D perhaps matches TRBD1 (5 bases). Trimming stripped 5 bases from V and 0 bases from J, with 10 bases between. The CDR3 is 15 residues long. CDR1 is LNHDA and CDR2 is SQIVND in the germline V gene (reference sequence). CDR3 protein: CASSPGRATNEKLFF. CDR3 nucleotides: TGTGCCAGTAGTCCGGGGCGGGCAACTAATGAAAAACTGTTTTTT. Together with reference TRBV19 and TRBJ1-4, the CDR3 gives the full variable domain: DGGITQSPKYLFRKEGQNVTLSCEQNLNHDAMYWYRQDPGQGLRLIYYSQIVNDFQKGDIAEGYSVSREKKESFPLTVTSAQKNPTAFYLCASSPGRATNEKLFFGSGTQLSVL.

The chain has TRBV11-3 and TRBJ2-2; tentatively, D is TRBD1 (5 bases). The germline V gene has CDR1 SGHNT and CDR2 YENEEA. The CDR3 is 14 amino acids. V was clipped by 3 bases and J by 7 bases, with 12 bases between them. The CDR3 coding sequence is TGTGCCAGCAGCTTTAAAGGGGCGGTCGGGGAGCTGTTTTTT. It codes for CASSFKGAVGELFF.

In its sample, this clonotype was seen a few times. The chain joins TRBV7-2 to TRBJ2-3; D is uncertain. Trimming took off 0 bases at V and 1 base at J, with 11 bases between the two ends. The CDR3 sequence is 16 residues long. Germline-derived CDR1 and CDR2 are SGHTA and FQGNSA. The CDR3 region is CASSLAGPTRTDTQYF. CDR3 in DNA: TGTGCCAGCAGCTTAGCGGGCCCAACACGCACAGATACGCAGTATTTT.

Concerning this clonotype: One end of the junction does not line up with germline, which may come from a read error. V usage is TRBV7-3 and J usage is TRBJ2-3; 8 bases line up with TRBD1. The CDR3 runs to 15 residues. CDR1 and CDR2 (germline): SGHTA, FQGTGA. The CDR3 sequence is CATSRDRGPTDTQYF. For the CDR3, the DNA is TGTGCCACCAGCAGAGACAGGGGCCCCACAGATACGCAGTATTTT.

The rearrangement joins TRBV13 to TRBJ2-3; 9 positions agree with TRBD2. The J segment lost 2 bases and the V segment lost 0 bases, leaving 3 bases of the junction unmatched. Looked up from germline, CDR1 is PRHDT and CDR2 is FYEKMQ (reference sequence). This CDR3 spans 16 amino acids. CDR3 in DNA: TGTGCCAGCAGCTTAGGAGCGGGGGGCGCCACAGATACGCAGTATTTT. This codes for CASSLGAGGATDTQYF.

This clonotype was observed a handful of times. The J gene is TRBJ1-2, the V gene TRBV29-1, with D possibly TRBD1 on 6 matching bases. The CDR3 has 14 amino acids. Germline CDR1 and CDR2: SQVTM and ANQGSEA. V lost 0 bases and J 8 bases, leaving 16 bases between the germline ends. The CDR3 DNA sequence: TGCAGCGTTGAAGATGGTCAGGGGAATTTAGGCTACACCTTC. Amino acid sequence: CSVEDGQGNLGYTF.

The chain uses TRBV29-1 and TRBJ1-1; tentative D call: TRBD1 (6 bases). This CDR3 is built from 14 residues. Trimming removed 8 bases from V and 2 bases from J, with 18 bases in between. Germline V gene sequence: CDR1 SQVTM, CDR2 ANQGSEA. In nucleotides, the CDR3 is TGCAGCACCCTGGGGGCAGCCGCAAACACTGAAGCTTTCTTT. The encoded protein is CSTLGAAANTEAFF.

CDR3 bases: TGTGCCAGCAGCCAAGTTTGGGCAGGGCTTCTAGAAAACACCATATATTTT. Encoded protein: CASSQVWAGLLENTIYF. The gene calls are TRBV4-2 and TRBJ1-3; D might be TRBD1 (5 bases). The CDR3 extends over 17 amino acids. CDR1 is LGHNA and CDR2 is YNFKEQ in the germline V gene. V was shortened by 1 base and J by 6 bases, with 19 bases between the two germline ends.

The rearrangement links TRBV4-1 to TRBJ1-1, with D unresolved. Trimming shortened V by 0 bases and J by 0 bases, and 8 bases separated the two germline ends. CDR3 size: 15 residues. The germline gives CDR1 MGHRA, CDR2 YSYEKL. DNA for the CDR3: TGCGCCAGCAGCCAAGAACACCTCATGAACACTGAAGCTTTCTTT. It translates to CASSQEHLMNTEAFF.

This chain uses TRBV7-9 with TRBJ1-2, with TRBD1 matching over 11 bases. The CDR3 is 15 amino acids. Germline V lookup: CDR1 SEHNR, CDR2 FQNEAQ (reference sequence). V lost 6 bases to trimming and J lost 5 bases; unmatched junction nucleotides: 8. The CDR3 reads CASSLDRDRGYGYTF. The CDR3 DNA reads as TGTGCCAGCAGTCTAGACCGGGACAGGGGGTATGGCTACACCTTC.

J is TRBJ2-7 and V is TRBV9; a possible D gene is TRBD1 (5 bases). The CDR3 spans 14 residues. Trimming took 3 bases from V and 1 from J, leaving 11 bases between them. Germline CDR1 SGDLS, CDR2 YYNGEE. Here the CDR3 DNA reads TGTGCCAGCAGCGGGATAGGGGCATCCTACGAGCAGTACTTC. As protein: CASSGIGASYEQYF. The full variable domain, its missing parts supplied by reference TRBV9 and TRBJ2-7, is DSGVTQTPKHLITATGQRVTLRCSPRSGDLSVYWYQQSLDQGLQFLIQYYNGEERAKGNILERFSAQQFPDLHSELNLSSLELGDSALYFCASSGIGASYEQYFGPGTRLTVT.

This chain connects TRBV11-1 to TRBJ2-7, with TRBD2 as a possible D gene (5 bases). The germline gives CDR1 SGHAT, CDR2 FQDESV (reference sequence). V was trimmed by 5 bases and J by 2 bases, leaving 22 bases between them. The CDR3 consists of 17 residues. CDR3 in amino acids: CASSKRTSREWTYEQYF. The CDR3 DNA reads as TGTGCCAGCAGCAAACGCACTTCGAGGGAGTGGACCTACGAGCAGTACTTC.

In its sample, this clonotype was seen a few times. This chain connects TRBV20-1 to TRBJ2-7; tentatively, D is TRBD1 (5 bases). This CDR3 contains 11 residues. CDR1 and CDR2 from the germline V gene are DFQATT and SNEGSKA (reference sequence). V was cut by 4 bases and J by 3 bases, with 7 bases left in between. The DNA for the CDR3 is TGCAGTGCTACCCAGGGCTACGAGCAGTACTTC. It specifies CSATQGYEQYF.

V is TRBV29-1 and J is TRBJ1-1; maybe TRBD1 (5 bases). The CDR3 loop spans 16 amino acids. Germline V gene sequence: CDR1 SQVTM, CDR2 ANQGSEA. V lost 3 bases, J lost 3 bases, and 20 bases lay in between. Here the CDR3 reads CSVDIFRVVGDTEAFF. CDR3 DNA: TGCAGCGTTGATATATTTCGGGTTGTGGGGGACACTGAAGCTTTCTTT.

The rearrangement links TRBV11-2 to TRBJ1-1, with TRBD1 identical over 7 bases. V lost 5 bases to trimming and J lost 1 base; unmatched junction nucleotides: 7. The germline CDR1 and CDR2 sequences are SGHAT and FQNNGV. The CDR3 is 15 amino acids. In DNA, the CDR3 is TGTGCCAGCAGCACCCGACAGGGTTGGAACACTGAAGCTTTCTTT. Protein product: CASSTRQGWNTEAFF.

The CDR3 nucleotides read TGTGCCAGCAGGCCGCCTCGGCGGTTTGCCGGGGGCAATGAGCAGTTCTTC. Its protein is CASRPPRRFAGGNEQFF. The genes are TRBV12-3 or TRBV12-4 and TRBJ2-1, with D possibly matching TRBD2 (6 bases). The V and J ends lost 6 bases and 6 bases respectively, with 24 bases between them. The CDR3 totals 17 residues.

This chain connects TRBV19 to TRBJ1-5; TRBD1 matches at 8 bases. V was clipped by 4 bases and J by 3 bases; unmatched bases: 8. CDR1 and CDR2 (germline): LNHDA, SQIVND (reference sequence). This CDR3 contains 16 residues. The chain's CDR3 is CASSRPGTGLNQPQHF. DNA of the CDR3: TGTGCCAGTAGTAGACCAGGGACAGGTCTCAATCAGCCCCAGCATTTT.

The V and J genes are TRBV6-6 and TRBJ1-1; the D gene is possibly TRBD1 (6 bases). The CDR3 runs to 13 residues. V lost 6 bases to trimming and J lost 1 base, with 9 bases between them. The germline gives CDR1 MNHNY, CDR2 SVGAGI (reference sequence). The CDR3 bases are TGTGCCAGCAGCCGGGGACAGAACACTGAAGCTTTCTTT. Its translation: CASSRGQNTEAFF.

The chain couples TRBV5-4 to TRBJ1-2; TRBD1 agrees at 9 bases. The CDR3 totals 13 residues. Germline V CDR1 and CDR2: SGHNT, YYREEE (reference sequence). The V gene end was trimmed by 3 bases and the J gene end by 5 bases; junction bases not matched to a gene: 2. The CDR3 protein is CASSSGQGYGYTF. The CDR3 bases are TGTGCCAGCAGCTCCGGACAGGGGTATGGCTACACCTTC.

The CDR3 sequence is CASSSPFSNQPQHF. CDR3 DNA: TGTGCCAGCTCATCCCCATTCAGCAATCAGCCCCAGCATTTT. The V and J genes are TRBV18 and TRBJ1-5; no definite D call. The germline V gene has CDR1 KGHSH and CDR2 LQKENI. V shed 5 bases and J shed 1 base, with 9 bases lying between them. The CDR3 runs 14 residues. Using reference TRBV18 and TRBJ1-5 for the parts outside the CDR3, the full variable domain is NAGVMQNPRHLVRRRGQEARLRCSPMKGHSHVYWYRQLPEEGLKFMVYLQKENIIDESGMPKERFSAEFPKEGPSILRIQQVVRGDSAAYFCASSSPFSNQPQHFGDGTRLSIL.

The chain joins TRBV18 to TRBJ2-3, with D unclear. V gave up 3 bases and J gave up 3 bases, with 16 bases separating them. The CDR3 loop spans 16 amino acids. Germline assignment: CDR1 KGHSH and CDR2 LQKENI. The CDR3 bases are TGTGCCAGCTCACCCCAGTGGGATCGAGCTACAGATACGCAGTATTTT. This codes for CASSPQWDRATDTQYF.

The genes are TRBV29-1 and TRBJ1-2, with TRBD1 identical over 8 bases. Germline V lookup: CDR1 SQVTM, CDR2 ANQGSEA. The CDR3 covers 14 residues. Losses at the gene ends were 7 bases for V and 3 bases for J; bases not matched to a gene: 10. CDR3 sequence reads: CSAATGGKDYGYTF. As DNA, the CDR3 is TGCAGCGCCGCTACAGGGGGTAAAGACTATGGCTACACCTTC.

This clonotype has a single count. The chain is built from TRBV9 and TRBJ2-3; D possibly matches TRBD1 or TRBD2 (6 bases each). Per the germline V gene, CDR1 is SGDLS and CDR2 is YYNGEE. V dropped 1 base and J dropped 7 bases, with 13 bases sitting between them. CDR3 length equals 14 residues. The CDR3 DNA reads TGTGCCAGCAGCGTATCAGGGGACTTACATACGCAGTATTTT. This codes for CASSVSGDLHTQYF.

The chain has TRBV10-3 and TRBJ1-2, with no clear D. The CDR3 loop spans 14 amino acids. The V end lost 2 bases, the J end lost 6 bases, and 13 bases lay between the germline ends. Per germline, CDR1 ENHRY and CDR2 SYGVKD. The chain's CDR3 is CAISEEPLRDGYTF. Here the CDR3 DNA reads TGTGCCATCAGTGAGGAGCCCCTAAGAGATGGCTACACCTTC.